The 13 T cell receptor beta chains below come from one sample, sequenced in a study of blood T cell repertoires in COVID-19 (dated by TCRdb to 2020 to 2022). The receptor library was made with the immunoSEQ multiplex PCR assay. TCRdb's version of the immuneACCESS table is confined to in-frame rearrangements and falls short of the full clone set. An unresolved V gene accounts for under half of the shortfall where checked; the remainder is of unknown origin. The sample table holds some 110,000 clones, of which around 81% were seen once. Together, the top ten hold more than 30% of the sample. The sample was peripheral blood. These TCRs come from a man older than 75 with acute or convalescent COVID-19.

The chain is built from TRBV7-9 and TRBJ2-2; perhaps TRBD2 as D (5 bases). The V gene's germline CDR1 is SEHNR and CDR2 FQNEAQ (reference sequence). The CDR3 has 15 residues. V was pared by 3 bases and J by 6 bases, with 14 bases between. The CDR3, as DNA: TGTGCCAGCAGCTTGAAGCGGCCAGCCCCCGGGGAGCTGTTTTTT. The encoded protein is CASSLKRPAPGELFF.

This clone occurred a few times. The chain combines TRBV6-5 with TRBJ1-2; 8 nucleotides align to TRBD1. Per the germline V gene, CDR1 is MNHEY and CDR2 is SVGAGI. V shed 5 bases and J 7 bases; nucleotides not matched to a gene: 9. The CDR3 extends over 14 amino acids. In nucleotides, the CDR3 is TGTGCCAGCAGTAGGACAGGGAGGGAAATTGGCTACACCTTC. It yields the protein CASSRTGREIGYTF.

The CDR3 region is CASRDRGRGFEAFF. CDR3 DNA: TGTGCCAGCCGGGACAGGGGGCGCGGGTTTGAAGCTTTCTTT. The chain links TRBV28 to TRBJ1-1; 12 bases line up with TRBD1. V was pared by 8 bases and J by 7 bases, with 8 bases of the junction left unmatched. This CDR3 contains 14 residues. Germline CDR1 MDHEN, CDR2 SYDVKM.

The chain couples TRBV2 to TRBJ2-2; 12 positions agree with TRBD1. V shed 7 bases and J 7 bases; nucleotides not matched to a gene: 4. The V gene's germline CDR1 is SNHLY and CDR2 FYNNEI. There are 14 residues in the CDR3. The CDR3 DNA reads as TGTGCCAGCACCGGGACAGGGGGCGGCGGGGAGCTGTTTTTT. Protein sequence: CASTGTGGGGELFF. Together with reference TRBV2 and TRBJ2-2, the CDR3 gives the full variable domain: EPEVTQTPSHQVTQMGQEVILRCVPISNHLYFYWYRQILGQKVEFLVSFYNNEISEKSEIFDDQFSVERPDGSNFTLKIRSTKLEDSAMYFCASTGTGGGGELFFGEGSRLTVL.

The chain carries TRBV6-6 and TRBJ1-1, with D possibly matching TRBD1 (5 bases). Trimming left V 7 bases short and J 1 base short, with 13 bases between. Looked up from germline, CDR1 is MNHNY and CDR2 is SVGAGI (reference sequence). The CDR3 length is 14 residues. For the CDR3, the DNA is TGTGCCAGCACTCGGGACTCGTCGAACACTGAAGCTTTCTTT. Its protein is CASTRDSSNTEAFF.

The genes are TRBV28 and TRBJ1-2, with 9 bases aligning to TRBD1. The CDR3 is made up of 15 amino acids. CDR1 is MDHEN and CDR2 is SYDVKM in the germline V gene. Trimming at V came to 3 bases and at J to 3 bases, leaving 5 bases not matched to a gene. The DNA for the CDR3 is TGTGCCAGCAGTTTGGGGGGACAGGGAGACTATGGCTACACCTTC. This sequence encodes CASSLGGQGDYGYTF.

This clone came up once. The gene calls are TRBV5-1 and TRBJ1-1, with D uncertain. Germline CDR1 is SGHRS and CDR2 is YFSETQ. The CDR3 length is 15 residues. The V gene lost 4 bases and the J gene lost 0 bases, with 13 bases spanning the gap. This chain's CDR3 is CASSGAQDLNTEAFF. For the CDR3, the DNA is TGCGCCAGCAGCGGCGCCCAGGATTTGAACACTGAAGCTTTCTTT. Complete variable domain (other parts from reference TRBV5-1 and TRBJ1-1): KAGVTQTPRYLIKTRGQQVTLSCSPISGHRSVSWYQQTPGQGLQFLFEYFSETQRNKGNFPGRFSGRQFSNSRSEMNVSTLELGDSALYLCASSGAQDLNTEAFFGQGTRLTVV.

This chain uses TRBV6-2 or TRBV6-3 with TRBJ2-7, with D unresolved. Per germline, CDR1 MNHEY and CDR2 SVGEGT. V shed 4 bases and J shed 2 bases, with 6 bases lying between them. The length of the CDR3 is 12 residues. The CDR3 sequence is CASSSQTYEQYF. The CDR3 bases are TGTGCCAGCAGTTCCCAGACCTACGAGCAGTACTTC.

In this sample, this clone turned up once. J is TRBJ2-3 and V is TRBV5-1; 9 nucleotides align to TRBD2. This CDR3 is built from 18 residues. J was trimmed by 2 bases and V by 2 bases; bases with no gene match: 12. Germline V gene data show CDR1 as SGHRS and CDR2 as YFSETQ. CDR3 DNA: TGCGCCAGCAGCTTACGAATAGCGGGAGAGGTCGCCACAGATACGCAGTATTTT. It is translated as CASSLRIAGEVATDTQYF.

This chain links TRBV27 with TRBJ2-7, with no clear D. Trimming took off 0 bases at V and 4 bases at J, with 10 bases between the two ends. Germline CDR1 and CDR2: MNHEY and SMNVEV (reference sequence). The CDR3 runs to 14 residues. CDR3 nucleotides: TGTGCCAGCAGTTTATCCTACGGTGATTACGAGCAGTACTTC. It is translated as CASSLSYGDYEQYF.

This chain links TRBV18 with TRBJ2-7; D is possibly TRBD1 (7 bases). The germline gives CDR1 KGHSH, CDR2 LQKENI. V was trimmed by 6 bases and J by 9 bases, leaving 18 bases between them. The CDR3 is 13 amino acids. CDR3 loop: CASSQDREEAQYF. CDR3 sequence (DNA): TGTGCCAGCTCCCAAGACAGGGAGGAGGCGCAGTACTTC. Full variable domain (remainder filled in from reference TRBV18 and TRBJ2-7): NAGVMQNPRHLVRRRGQEARLRCSPMKGHSHVYWYRQLPEEGLKFMVYLQKENIIDESGMPKERFSAEFPKEGPSILRIQQVVRGDSAAYFCASSQDREEAQYFGPGTRLTVT.

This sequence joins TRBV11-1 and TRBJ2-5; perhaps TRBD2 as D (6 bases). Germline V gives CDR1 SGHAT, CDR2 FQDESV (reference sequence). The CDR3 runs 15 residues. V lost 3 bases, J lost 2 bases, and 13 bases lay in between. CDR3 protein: CASSLPGAVQETQYF. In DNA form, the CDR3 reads TGTGCCAGCAGCTTGCCGGGAGCGGTTCAAGAGACCCAGTACTTC.

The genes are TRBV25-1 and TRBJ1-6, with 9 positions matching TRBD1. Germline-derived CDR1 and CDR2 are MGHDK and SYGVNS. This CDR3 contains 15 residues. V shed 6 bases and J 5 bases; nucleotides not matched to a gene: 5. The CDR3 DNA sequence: TGTGCCAGCAGAAAAACAGGGGGCCATAATTCACCCCTCCACTTT. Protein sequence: CASRKTGGHNSPLHF. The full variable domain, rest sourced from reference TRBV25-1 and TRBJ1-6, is EADIYQTPRYLVIGTGKKITLECSQTMGHDKMYWYQQDPGMELHLIHYSYGVNSTEKGDLSSESTVSRIRTEHFPLTLESARPSHTSQYLCASRKTGGHNSPLHFGNGTRLTVT.